The 22 T cell receptor beta chains below were found in one sample sequenced in a study of PD-1 blockade in classical Hodgkin lymphoma. Sequencing was performed with immunoSEQ multiplex PCR; in TCRdb, only in-frame clones are kept and a portion is missing. Of about 41,000 clones listed, around 69% are singletons. The time point here: cycle 4 day 1 (C4D1), after around six weeks of nivolumab. Each patient experienced a relapse that followed autologous stem cell transplantation, and brentuximab vedotin exposure varied. The sequences come from peripheral blood mononuclear cells (PBMCs), collected before the fourth cycle of nivolumab. The receptors were sampled from a human donor with classical Hodgkin lymphoma.

This clone was recorded a few times. The J gene is TRBJ2-5, the V gene TRBV7-3, with D tentatively TRBD1 (5 bases). In germline, CDR1 is SGHTA, CDR2 FQGTGA. The CDR3 consists of 13 residues. Trimming took off 1 base at V and 2 bases at J, with 5 bases between the two ends. The DNA for the CDR3 is TGTGCCAGCAGCTTAAGACAGCAAGAGACCCAGTACTTC. Translation: CASSLRQQETQYF.

This chain links TRBV28 with TRBJ2-5, with D unresolved. CDR1 is MDHEN and CDR2 is SYDVKM in the germline V gene. Deletions cut 3 bases from V and 1 base from J, with 9 bases between. This CDR3 has 14 residues. The CDR3 loop is CASSLLTAQETQYF. In nucleotides, the CDR3 is TGTGCCAGCAGTTTGTTGACCGCCCAAGAGACCCAGTACTTC.

The rearrangement links TRBV5-1 to TRBJ1-4; tentative D call: TRBD1 (6 bases). The CDR3 has 14 amino acids. From germline, CDR1 is SGHRS and CDR2 YFSETQ. Trimming took off 3 bases at V and 0 bases at J, with 6 bases between the two ends. The CDR3 DNA sequence: TGCGCCAGCAGCTGGACAGCAACTAATGAAAAACTGTTTTTT. This gives the protein CASSWTATNEKLFF.

The chain uses TRBV28 and TRBJ1-2, with D possibly TRBD1 on 6 matching bases. Per the germline V gene, CDR1 is MDHEN and CDR2 is SYDVKM. Trimming took 3 bases from V and 7 from J, leaving 15 bases between them. The CDR3 runs 14 residues. The CDR3 DNA is TGTGCCAGCAGTTTTTACAGGGATGATACTGGCTACACCTTC. The encoded protein is CASSFYRDDTGYTF.

This chain joins TRBV6-1 and TRBJ2-2, with 7 bases fitting TRBD1. The CDR3 loop spans 13 amino acids. Germline values: CDR1 MNHNS, CDR2 SASEGT. Trimming cost V 8 bases and J 4 bases; bases outside gene matches: 4. In nucleotides, the CDR3 is TGTGCCAGCGATCCAGGGGGCACCGGGGAGCTGTTTTTT. It specifies CASDPGGTGELFF.

A single count supports this clone. V usage is TRBV2 and J usage is TRBJ1-1, with 12 bases identical to TRBD1. CDR1 is SNHLY and CDR2 is FYNNEI in the germline V gene. The CDR3 runs to 15 residues. Unmatched junction bases numbered 9, after V lost 6 bases and J lost 7 bases. The CDR3 DNA reads as TGTGCCAGCAGCCCCGGGACAGGGGGCTGGGGTGAAGCTTTCTTT. Protein sequence: CASSPGTGGWGEAFF.

This sequence joins TRBV19 and TRBJ1-5, with D unclear. The germline V gene encodes CDR1 LNHDA and CDR2 SQIVND (reference sequence). Trimming stripped 1 base from V and 0 bases from J, with 4 bases between. This CDR3 has 14 amino acids. CDR3 loop: CASSIGGSNQPQHF. Here the CDR3 DNA reads TGTGCCAGTAGTATAGGAGGTAGCAATCAGCCCCAGCATTTT.

This clone was counted a single time. V gene TRBV7-2 combines with J gene TRBJ2-1; D gene ambiguous. The length of the CDR3 is 13 residues. Trimming took 2 bases from V and 2 from J, leaving 4 bases between them. The germline V gene encodes CDR1 SGHTA and CDR2 FQGNSA. The CDR3 DNA sequence: TGTGCCAGCAGCTTATTCACCTACAATGAGCAGTTCTTC. Its translation is CASSLFTYNEQFF.

This chain connects TRBV29-1 to TRBJ1-2; D remains ambiguous. The CDR3 totals 11 residues. The germline V gene encodes CDR1 SQVTM and CDR2 ANQGSEA. The ends were cut back, 7 bases at V and 2 bases at J, with 8 bases in the middle. The CDR3 protein is CSGGGNYGYTF. As DNA, the CDR3 is TGCAGCGGAGGAGGGAACTATGGCTACACCTTC. Based on the CDR3 plus reference TRBV29-1 and TRBJ1-2, the full variable domain is SAVISQKPSRDICQRGTSLTIQCQVDSQVTMMFWYRQQPGQSLTLIATANQGSEATYESGFVIDKFPISRPNLTFSTLTVSNMSPEDSSIYLCSGGGNYGYTFGSGTRLTVV.

The chain combines TRBV28 with TRBJ1-2; D might be TRBD1 (5 bases). Trimming left V 3 bases short and J 4 bases short, with 9 bases between. Germline V gives CDR1 MDHEN, CDR2 SYDVKM. This CDR3 comprises 13 residues. CDR3 DNA: TGTGCCAGCAGTTTGGGGGAGAGCTATGGCTACACCTTC. Protein: CASSLGESYGYTF.

This chain connects TRBV7-6 to TRBJ2-5, with 8 nucleotides matching TRBD2. The CDR3 spans 14 residues. Losses at the gene ends were 2 bases for V and 3 bases for J; bases not matched to a gene: 2. Germline assignment: CDR1 SGHVS and CDR2 FNYEAQ. The CDR3, as DNA: TGTGCCAGCAGCTTAAATAGCGGGGAAGAGACCCAGTACTTC. Protein product: CASSLNSGEETQYF.

This clone is medium-sized in the sample. The chain recombines TRBV9 with TRBJ1-1, with D hard to call. The CDR3 totals 14 residues. Deletions cut 0 bases from V and 6 bases from J, with 12 bases between. Germline assignment: CDR1 SGDLS and CDR2 YYNGEE. The CDR3 region is CASSVGGPAAEAFF. The CDR3 DNA is TGTGCCAGCAGCGTAGGCGGCCCCGCGGCTGAAGCTTTCTTT.

This chain links TRBV7-9 with TRBJ1-2; 8 nucleotides match TRBD1. CDR1 is SEHNR and CDR2 is FQNEAQ in the germline V gene (reference sequence). This CDR3 spans 14 amino acids. The ends lost 5 bases at V and 6 bases at J; junction bases unmatched: 8. The CDR3 spells CASSQDRAGDGYTF. The DNA of the CDR3 is TGTGCCAGCAGCCAGGACAGGGCAGGGGATGGCTACACCTTC.

V gene TRBV30 combines with J gene TRBJ2-3, with D possibly being TRBD1 or TRBD2 (5 bases each). This CDR3 comprises 13 residues. Trimming stripped 2 bases from V and 3 bases from J, with 9 bases between. Germline CDR1 and CDR2: GTSNPN and SVGIG (reference sequence). The CDR3 region is CAWSKWGTDTQYF. CDR3 sequence (DNA): TGTGCCTGGAGTAAGTGGGGGACAGATACGCAGTATTTT.

The V and J genes are TRBV19 and TRBJ1-5; TRBD1 aligns across 10 bases. CDR3 length equals 17 residues. CDR1 is LNHDA and CDR2 is SQIVND in the germline V gene (reference sequence). V shed 9 bases, J shed 0 bases, and the junction held 11 bases outside the gene matches. The CDR3 nucleotides are TGTGCCAGCCAAGAGGACAGGGGGGTGGATAGCAATCAGCCCCAGCATTTT. This translates into CASQEDRGVDSNQPQHF.

The V gene is TRBV27, the J gene TRBJ2-7; 12 nucleotides agree with TRBD1. Trimming took 1 base from V and 3 from J; bases not matched to a gene: 10. The CDR3 extends over 18 amino acids. The germline CDR1 and CDR2 sequences are MNHEY and SMNVEV (reference sequence). CDR3 in amino acids: CASSLYSPGQGAYYEQYF. CDR3 DNA: TGTGCCAGCAGTTTATATTCCCCGGGACAGGGGGCCTACTACGAGCAGTACTTC.

The chain carries TRBV4-2 and TRBJ2-3, with no clear D. V lost 1 base, J lost 0 bases, and 8 bases lay in between. The CDR3 loop spans 15 amino acids. Germline CDR1 and CDR2: LGHNA and YNFKEQ. DNA of the CDR3: TGTGCCAGCAGCCAAGTCGAGCTTAGCACAGATACGCAGTATTTT. It encodes CASSQVELSTDTQYF.

The V call is TRBV19, the J call TRBJ2-2; D not resolved. This CDR3 is built from 15 residues. Germline CDR1 is LNHDA and CDR2 is SQIVND (reference sequence). V lost 1 base to trimming and J lost 4 bases, with 10 bases between them. This CDR3 reads CASSIGGVGTGELFF. CDR3 bases: TGTGCCAGTAGTATAGGTGGGGTAGGCACCGGGGAGCTGTTTTTT.

This clone was seen a handful of times. CDR3 amino acids: CASTRTGVGTEAFF. The CDR3 DNA reads as TGTGCCAGCACCCGGACAGGGGTGGGCACTGAAGCTTTCTTT. The chain combines TRBV6-1 with TRBJ1-1, with 9 bases that match TRBD1. V lost 7 bases to trimming and J lost 4 bases; unmatched junction nucleotides: 7. The germline CDR1 and CDR2 sequences are MNHNS and SASEGT. This CDR3 has 14 amino acids.

The J gene is TRBJ1-2, the V gene TRBV7-8; TRBD1 is a possible D gene (5 bases). Trimming stripped 3 bases from V and 3 bases from J, with 20 bases between. This CDR3 has 17 residues. Germline CDR1 reads SGHVS; CDR2 reads FQNEAQ. CDR3 sequence (DNA): TGTGCCAGCAGCTTTGGTGGGGCTGGGGCGGTTGACTATGGCTACACCTTC. This translates into CASSFGGAGAVDYGYTF.

V usage is TRBV4-3 and J usage is TRBJ1-3; 10 positions match TRBD1. Germline values: CDR1 LGHNA, CDR2 YSLEER. V lost 3 bases and J lost 2; bases outside the gene matches: 19. This CDR3 is 21 amino acids long. The CDR3 loop is CASSHPIGDRGGSWAGNTIYF. The CDR3 DNA follows: TGCGCCAGCAGCCACCCCATTGGGGACAGGGGAGGCTCTTGGGCTGGAAACACCATATATTTT.

The chain employs TRBV4-1 and TRBJ2-1; possible D gene TRBD2, 6 bases. CDR1 is MGHRA and CDR2 is YSYEKL in the germline V gene. This CDR3 is 14 amino acids long. Trimming removed 6 bases at V and 5 bases at J, with 14 bases between. Here the CDR3 DNA reads TGCGCCAGCAGTCCATCGGGACTTAACAATGAGCAGTTCTTC. This sequence encodes CASSPSGLNNEQFF.